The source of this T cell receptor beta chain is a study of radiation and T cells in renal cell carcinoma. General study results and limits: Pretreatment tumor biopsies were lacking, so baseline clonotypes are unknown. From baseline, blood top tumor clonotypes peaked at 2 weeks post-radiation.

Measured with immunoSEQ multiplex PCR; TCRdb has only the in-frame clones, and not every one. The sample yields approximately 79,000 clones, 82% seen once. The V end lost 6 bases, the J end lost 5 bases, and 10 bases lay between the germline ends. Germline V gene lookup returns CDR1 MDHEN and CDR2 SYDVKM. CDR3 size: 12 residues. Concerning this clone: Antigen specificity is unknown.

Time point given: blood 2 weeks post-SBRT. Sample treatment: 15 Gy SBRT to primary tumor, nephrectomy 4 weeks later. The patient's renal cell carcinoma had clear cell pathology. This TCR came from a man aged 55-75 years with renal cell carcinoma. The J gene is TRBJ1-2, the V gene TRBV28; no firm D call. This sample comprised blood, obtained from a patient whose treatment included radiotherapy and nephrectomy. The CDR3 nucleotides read TGTGCCAGCAGCTCCTCGATTTATGGCTACACCTTC. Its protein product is CASSSSIYGYTF.